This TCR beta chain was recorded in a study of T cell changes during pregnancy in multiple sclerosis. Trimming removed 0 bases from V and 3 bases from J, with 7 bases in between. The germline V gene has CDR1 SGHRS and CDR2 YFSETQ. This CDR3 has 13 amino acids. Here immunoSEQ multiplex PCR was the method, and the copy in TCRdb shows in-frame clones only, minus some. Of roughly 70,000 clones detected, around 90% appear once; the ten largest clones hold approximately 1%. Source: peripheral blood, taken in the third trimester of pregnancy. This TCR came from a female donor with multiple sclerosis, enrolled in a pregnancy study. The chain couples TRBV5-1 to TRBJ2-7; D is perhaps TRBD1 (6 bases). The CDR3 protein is CASSLARGYEQYF. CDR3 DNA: TGCGCCAGCAGCTTGGCCAGGGGCTACGAGCAGTACTTC.